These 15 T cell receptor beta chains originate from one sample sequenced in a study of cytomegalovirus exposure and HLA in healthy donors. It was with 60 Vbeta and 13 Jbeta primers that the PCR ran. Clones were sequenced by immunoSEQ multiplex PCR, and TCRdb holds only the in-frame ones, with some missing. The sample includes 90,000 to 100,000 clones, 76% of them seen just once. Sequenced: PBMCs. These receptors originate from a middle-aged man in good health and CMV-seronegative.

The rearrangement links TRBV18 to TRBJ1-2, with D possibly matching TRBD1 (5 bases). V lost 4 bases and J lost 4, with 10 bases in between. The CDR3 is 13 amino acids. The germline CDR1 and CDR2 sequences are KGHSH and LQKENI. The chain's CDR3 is CASSHRDFYGYTF. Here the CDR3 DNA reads TGTGCCAGCTCACACCGGGACTTCTATGGCTACACCTTC.

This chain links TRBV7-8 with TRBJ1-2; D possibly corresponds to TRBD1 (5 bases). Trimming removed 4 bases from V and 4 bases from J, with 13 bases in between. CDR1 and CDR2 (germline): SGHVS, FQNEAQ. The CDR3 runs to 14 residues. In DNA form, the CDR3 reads TGTGCCAGCAGCTCGCCGACAGCAACCTATGGCTACACCTTC. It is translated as CASSSPTATYGYTF.

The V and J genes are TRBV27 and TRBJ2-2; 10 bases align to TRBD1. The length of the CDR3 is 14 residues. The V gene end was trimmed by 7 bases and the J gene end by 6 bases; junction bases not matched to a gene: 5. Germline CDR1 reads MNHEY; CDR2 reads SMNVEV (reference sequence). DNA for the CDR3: TGTGCCAGCAAGAAGACAGGGGGCCCCGGGGAGCTGTTTTTT. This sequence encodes CASKKTGGPGELFF.

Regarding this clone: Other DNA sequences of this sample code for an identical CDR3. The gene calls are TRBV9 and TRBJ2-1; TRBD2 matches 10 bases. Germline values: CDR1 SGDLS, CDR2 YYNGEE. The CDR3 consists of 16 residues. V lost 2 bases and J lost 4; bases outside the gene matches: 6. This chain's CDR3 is CASSVRTSGGYNEQFF. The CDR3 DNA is TGTGCCAGCAGCGTGAGGACTAGCGGTGGATACAATGAGCAGTTCTTC.

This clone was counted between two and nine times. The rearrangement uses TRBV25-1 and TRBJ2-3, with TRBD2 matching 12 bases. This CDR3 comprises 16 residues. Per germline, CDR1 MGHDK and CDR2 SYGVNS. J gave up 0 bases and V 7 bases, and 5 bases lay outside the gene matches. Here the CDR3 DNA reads TGTGCCAGCAAAGCCCTAGCGGGGGGGAGCACAGATACGCAGTATTTT. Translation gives CASKALAGGSTDTQYF.

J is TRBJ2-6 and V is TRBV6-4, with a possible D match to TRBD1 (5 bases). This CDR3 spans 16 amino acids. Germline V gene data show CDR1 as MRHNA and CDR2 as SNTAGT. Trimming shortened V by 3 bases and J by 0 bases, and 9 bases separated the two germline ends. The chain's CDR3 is CASSERTGSGANVLTF. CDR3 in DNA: TGTGCCAGCAGTGAACGAACAGGCTCTGGGGCCAACGTCCTGACTTTC.

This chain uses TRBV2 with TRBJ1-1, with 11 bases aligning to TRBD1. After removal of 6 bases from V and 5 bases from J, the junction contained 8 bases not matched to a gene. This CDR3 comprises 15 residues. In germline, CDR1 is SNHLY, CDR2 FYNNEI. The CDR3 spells CASRAGTGGRTEAFF. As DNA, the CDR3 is TGTGCCAGCAGAGCCGGGACAGGGGGTAGAACTGAAGCTTTCTTT.

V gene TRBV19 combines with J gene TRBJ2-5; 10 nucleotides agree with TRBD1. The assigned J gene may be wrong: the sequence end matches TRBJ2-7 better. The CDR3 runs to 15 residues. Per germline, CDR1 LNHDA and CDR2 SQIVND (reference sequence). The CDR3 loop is CASSSSGQGGYEQYF. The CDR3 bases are TGTGCCAGTAGTTCCTCTGGACAGGGGGGCTACGAGCAGTACTTC.

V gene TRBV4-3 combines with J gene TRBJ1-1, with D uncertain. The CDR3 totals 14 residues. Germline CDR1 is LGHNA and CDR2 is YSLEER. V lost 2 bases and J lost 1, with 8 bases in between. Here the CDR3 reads CASSQTTENTEAFF. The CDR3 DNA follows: TGCGCCAGCAGCCAAACAACAGAGAACACTGAAGCTTTCTTT.

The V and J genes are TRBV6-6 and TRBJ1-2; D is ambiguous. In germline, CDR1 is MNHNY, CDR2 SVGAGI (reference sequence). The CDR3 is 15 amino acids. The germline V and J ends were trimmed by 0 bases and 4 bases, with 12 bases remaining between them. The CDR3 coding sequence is TGTGCCAGCAGTTACTCGTCTATTGCGGGCTATGGCTACACCTTC. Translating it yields CASSYSSIAGYGYTF.

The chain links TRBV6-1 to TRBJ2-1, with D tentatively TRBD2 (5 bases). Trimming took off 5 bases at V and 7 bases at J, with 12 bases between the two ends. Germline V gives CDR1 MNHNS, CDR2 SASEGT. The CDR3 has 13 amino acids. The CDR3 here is CASSSLPGNEQFF. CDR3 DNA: TGTGCCAGCAGTTCCCTTCCGGGGAATGAGCAGTTCTTC.

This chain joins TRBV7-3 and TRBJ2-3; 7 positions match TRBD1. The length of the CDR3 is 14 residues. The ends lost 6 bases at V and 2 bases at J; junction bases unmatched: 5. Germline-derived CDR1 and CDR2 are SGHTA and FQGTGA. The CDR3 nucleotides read TGTGCCAGCAGTACCGGGACAGTCACAGATACGCAGTATTTT. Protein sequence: CASSTGTVTDTQYF.

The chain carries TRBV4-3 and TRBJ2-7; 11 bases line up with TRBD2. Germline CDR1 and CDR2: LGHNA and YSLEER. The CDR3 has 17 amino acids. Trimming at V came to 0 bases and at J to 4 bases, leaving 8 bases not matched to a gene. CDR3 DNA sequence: TGCGCCAGCAGCCAAGAGTATGGTAGCGGGGGGGGTTACGAGCAGTACTTC. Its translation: CASSQEYGSGGGYEQYF.

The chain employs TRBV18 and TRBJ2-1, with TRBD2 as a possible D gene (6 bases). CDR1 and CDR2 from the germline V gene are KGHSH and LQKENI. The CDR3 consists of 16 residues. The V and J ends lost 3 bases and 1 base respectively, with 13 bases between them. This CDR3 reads CASSPIDGRSYNEQFF. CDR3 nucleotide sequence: TGTGCCAGCTCACCCATAGACGGGAGATCCTACAATGAGCAGTTCTTC.

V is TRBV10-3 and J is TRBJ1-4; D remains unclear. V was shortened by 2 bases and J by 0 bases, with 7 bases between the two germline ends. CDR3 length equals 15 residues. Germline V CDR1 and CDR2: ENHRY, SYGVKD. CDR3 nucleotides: TGTGCCATCAGTGAGCTAGAGGCAACTAATGAAAAACTGTTTTTT. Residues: CAISELEATNEKLFF.